What follows describes a single T cell receptor beta chain. Produced via immunoSEQ multiplex PCR; TCRdb's table is partial and in-frame only. Of more than 25,000 clones in the sample, 75% to 85% were seen once. The data are from a study of Siglec-9 on CD8 T cells in melanoma. CDR3 length: 16 residues. With V trimmed by 5 bases and J by 6 bases, 14 bases remained unmatched. Per the germline V gene, CDR1 is SGHTA and CDR2 is FQGTGA. The specimen was Siglec-9- CD8+ T cells sorted from blood. This chain joins TRBV7-3 and TRBJ1-2; 8 nucleotides align to TRBD1. The source of this sequence is a human donor in good health. The CDR3 protein is CASSPSRNPQGDGYTF. Written as DNA, the CDR3 is TGTGCCAGCAGCCCATCCCGTAACCCACAGGGGGATGGCTACACCTTC.